Described below is a single T cell receptor (beta chain) sequence and its context. Its antigen remains unknown. V was clipped by 4 bases and J by 7 bases, with 19 bases between them. The CDR3 totals 16 residues. Germline assignment: CDR1 MDHEN and CDR2 SYDVKM. Autoimmune disease history or systemic immunosuppression led to patient exclusion. This sample stems from a study of OX40 agonist ivuxolimab in advanced cancers. Study-level background: Dose-escalation patients' cancers were hepatocellular carcinoma, melanoma, renal cell or head and neck cancer. There were three patients with partial responses, one having hepatocellular carcinoma and two cutaneous melanoma.

General study findings and limits: At doses 0.1 to 3.0 mg/kg, CD4+ and CD8+ clones expanded.

The protocol was immunoSEQ multiplex PCR, while the TCRdb copy is restricted to in-frame clones and leaves out a portion. Of 100,000 or so clones listed, over 75% are singletons. This clonotype was sampled from an adult with an advanced solid tumor such as melanoma, head and neck, liver or kidney cancer. The chain is built from TRBV28 and TRBJ1-4, with D maybe TRBD1 (6 bases). The starting material was CD4+ or CD8+ T cells sorted from blood, obtained in a trial of the OX40 agonist ivuxolimab. The CDR3 bases are TGTGCCAGCAGTTCGGGACAACCGGGAGGGGCTGAAAAACTGTTTTTT. Translation: CASSSGQPGGAEKLFF.